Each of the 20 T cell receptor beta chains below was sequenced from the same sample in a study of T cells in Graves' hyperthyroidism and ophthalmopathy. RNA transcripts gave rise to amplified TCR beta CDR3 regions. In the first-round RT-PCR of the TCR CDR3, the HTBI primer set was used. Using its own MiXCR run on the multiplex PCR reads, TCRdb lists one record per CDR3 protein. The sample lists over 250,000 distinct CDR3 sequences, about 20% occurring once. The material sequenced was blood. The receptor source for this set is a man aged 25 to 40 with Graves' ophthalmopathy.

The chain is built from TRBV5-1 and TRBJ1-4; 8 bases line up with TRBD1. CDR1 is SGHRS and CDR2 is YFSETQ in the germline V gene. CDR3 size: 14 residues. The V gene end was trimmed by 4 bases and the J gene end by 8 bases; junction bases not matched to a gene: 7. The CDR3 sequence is CASSPGGQGEKLFF. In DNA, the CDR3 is TGCGCCAGCAGCCCGGGTGGACAGGGAGAAAAACTGTTTTTT.

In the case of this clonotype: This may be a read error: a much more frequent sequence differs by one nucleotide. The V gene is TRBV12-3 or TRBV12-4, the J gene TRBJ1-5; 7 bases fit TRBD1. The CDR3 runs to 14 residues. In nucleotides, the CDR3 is TGTGCCAGCAGCGGACAGGTACCCAATCGGCCCCAGCATTTT. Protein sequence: CASSGQVPNRPQHF.

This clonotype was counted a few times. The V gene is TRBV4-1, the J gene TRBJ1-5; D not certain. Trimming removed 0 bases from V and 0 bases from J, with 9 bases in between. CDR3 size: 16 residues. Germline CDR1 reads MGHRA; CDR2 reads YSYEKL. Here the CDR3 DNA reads TGCGCCAGCAGCCAAGATCCCGTTTATAGCAATCAGCCCCAGCATTTT. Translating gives CASSQDPVYSNQPQHF.

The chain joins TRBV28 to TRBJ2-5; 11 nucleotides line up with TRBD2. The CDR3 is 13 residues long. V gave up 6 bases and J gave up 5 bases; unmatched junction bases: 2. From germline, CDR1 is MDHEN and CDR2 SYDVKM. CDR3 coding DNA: TGTGCCAGCAGGGTAGCGGGAGGGGAGACCCAGTACTTC. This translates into CASRVAGGETQYF.

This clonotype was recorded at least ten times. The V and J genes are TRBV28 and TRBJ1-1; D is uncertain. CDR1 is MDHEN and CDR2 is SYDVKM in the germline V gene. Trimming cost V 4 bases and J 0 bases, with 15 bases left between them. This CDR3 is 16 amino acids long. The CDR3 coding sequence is TGTGCCAGCAGTTCACTTGGTCCAGCTATGAACACTGAAGCTTTCTTT. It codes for CASSSLGPAMNTEAFF.

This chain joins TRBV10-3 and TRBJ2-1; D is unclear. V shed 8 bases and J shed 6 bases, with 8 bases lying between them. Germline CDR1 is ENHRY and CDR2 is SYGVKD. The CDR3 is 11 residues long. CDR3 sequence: CAIGSGNEQFF. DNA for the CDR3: TGTGCCATCGGGTCCGGCAATGAGCAGTTCTTC.

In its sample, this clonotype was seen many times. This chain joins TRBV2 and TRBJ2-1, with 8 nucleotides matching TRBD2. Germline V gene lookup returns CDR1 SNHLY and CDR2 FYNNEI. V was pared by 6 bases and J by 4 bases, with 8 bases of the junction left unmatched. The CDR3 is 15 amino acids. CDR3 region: CASRDTSGGYNEQFF. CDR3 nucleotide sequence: TGTGCCAGCAGGGATACTAGCGGTGGATACAATGAGCAGTTCTTC.

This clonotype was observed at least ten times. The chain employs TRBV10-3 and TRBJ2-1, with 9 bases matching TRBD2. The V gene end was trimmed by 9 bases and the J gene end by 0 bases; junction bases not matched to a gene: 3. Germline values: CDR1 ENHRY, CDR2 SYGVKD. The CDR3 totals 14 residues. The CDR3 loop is CAMKREASYNEQFF. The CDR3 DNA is TGTGCCATGAAGCGGGAGGCCTCCTACAATGAGCAGTTCTTC.

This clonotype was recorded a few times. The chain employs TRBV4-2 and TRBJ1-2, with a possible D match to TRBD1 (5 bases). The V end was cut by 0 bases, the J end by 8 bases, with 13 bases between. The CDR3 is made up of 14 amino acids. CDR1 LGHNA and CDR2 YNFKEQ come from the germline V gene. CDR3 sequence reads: CASSQDSREGGYTF. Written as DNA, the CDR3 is TGTGCCAGCAGCCAAGATTCCAGGGAGGGGGGCTACACCTTC.

CDR3 bases: TGTGCCAGCAGAAGTAGCGGGAGGGAGACCCAGTACTTC. Protein: CASRSSGRETQYF. The V gene is TRBV27, the J gene TRBJ2-5, with TRBD2 matching over 10 bases. The J segment lost 5 bases and the V segment lost 6 bases, leaving 3 bases of the junction unmatched. Per germline, CDR1 MNHEY and CDR2 SMNVEV (reference sequence). The CDR3 spans 13 residues.

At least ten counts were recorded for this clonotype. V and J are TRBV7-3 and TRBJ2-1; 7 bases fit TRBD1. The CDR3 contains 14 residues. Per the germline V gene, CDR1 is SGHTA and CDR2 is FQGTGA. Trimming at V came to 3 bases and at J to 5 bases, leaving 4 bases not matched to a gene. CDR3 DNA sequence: TGTGCCAGCAGCTTGAGGGGGCTGGACAATGAGCAGTTCTTC. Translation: CASSLRGLDNEQFF.

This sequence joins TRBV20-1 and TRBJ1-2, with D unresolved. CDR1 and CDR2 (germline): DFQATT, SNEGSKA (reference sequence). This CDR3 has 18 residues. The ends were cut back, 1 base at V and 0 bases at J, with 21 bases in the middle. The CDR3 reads CSARGYKFLGRPNYGYTF. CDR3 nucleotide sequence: TGCAGTGCTAGAGGTTATAAATTCCTGGGCAGGCCTAACTATGGCTACACCTTC.

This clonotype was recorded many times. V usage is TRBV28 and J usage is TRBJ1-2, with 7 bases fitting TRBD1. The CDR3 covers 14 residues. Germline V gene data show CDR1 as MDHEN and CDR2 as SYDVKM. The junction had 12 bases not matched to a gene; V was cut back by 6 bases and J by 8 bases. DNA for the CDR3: TGTGCCAGCAGCCCCGCCGGGCAGGGGGGCGGCTACACCTTC. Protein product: CASSPAGQGGGYTF.

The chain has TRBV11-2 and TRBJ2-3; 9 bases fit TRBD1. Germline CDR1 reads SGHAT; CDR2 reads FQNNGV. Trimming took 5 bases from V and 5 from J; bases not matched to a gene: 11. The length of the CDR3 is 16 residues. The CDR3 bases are TGTGCCAGCAGCATGGGACAGGGTTTGGGGTTAGATACGCAGTATTTT. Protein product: CASSMGQGLGLDTQYF.

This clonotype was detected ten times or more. The DNA for the CDR3 is TGTGCCAGCAGTTTTGCAGGTACCTCCTACGAGCAGTACTTC. Encoded protein: CASSFAGTSYEQYF. The chain links TRBV3-1 to TRBJ2-7; no firm D call. Germline CDR1 reads LGHDT; CDR2 reads YNNKEL (reference sequence). V was pared by 6 bases and J by 0 bases, with 12 bases between. The CDR3 is made up of 14 amino acids.

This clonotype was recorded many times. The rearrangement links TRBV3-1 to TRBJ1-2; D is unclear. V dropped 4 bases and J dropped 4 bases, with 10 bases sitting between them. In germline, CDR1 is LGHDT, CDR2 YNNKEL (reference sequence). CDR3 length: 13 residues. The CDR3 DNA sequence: TGTGCCAGCAGCCCCAGGAGTTCCTATGGCTACACCTTC. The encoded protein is CASSPRSSYGYTF. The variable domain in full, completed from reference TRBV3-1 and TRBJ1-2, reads DTAVSQTPKYLVTQMGNDKSIKCEQNLGHDTMYWYKQDSKKFLKIMFSYNNKELIINETVPNRFSPKSPDKAHLNLHINSLELGDSAVYFCASSPRSSYGYTFGSGTRLTVV.

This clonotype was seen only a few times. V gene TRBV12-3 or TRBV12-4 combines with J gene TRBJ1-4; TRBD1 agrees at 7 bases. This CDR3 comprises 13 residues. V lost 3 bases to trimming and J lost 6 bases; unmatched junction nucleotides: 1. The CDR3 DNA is TGTGCCAGCAGTTTCACAGGGGATGAAAAACTGTTTTTT. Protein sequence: CASSFTGDEKLFF.

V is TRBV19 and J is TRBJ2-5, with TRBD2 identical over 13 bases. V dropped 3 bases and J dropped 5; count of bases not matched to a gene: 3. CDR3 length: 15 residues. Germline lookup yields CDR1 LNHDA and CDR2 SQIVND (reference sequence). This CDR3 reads CASSMTSGRHETQYF. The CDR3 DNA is TGTGCCAGTAGTATGACTAGCGGGAGGCACGAGACCCAGTACTTC.

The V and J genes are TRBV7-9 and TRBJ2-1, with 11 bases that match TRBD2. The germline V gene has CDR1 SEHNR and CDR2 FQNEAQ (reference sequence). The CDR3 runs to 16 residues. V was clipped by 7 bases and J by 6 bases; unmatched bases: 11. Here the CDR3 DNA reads TGTGCCAGCAACTCTCGGGGGACTAGCGGCTTCAATGAGCAGTTCTTC. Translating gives CASNSRGTSGFNEQFF.

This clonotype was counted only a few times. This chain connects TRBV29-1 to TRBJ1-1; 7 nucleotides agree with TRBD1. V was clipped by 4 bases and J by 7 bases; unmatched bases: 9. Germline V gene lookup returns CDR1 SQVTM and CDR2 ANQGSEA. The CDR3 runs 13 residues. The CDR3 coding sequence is TGCAGCGTTGGAGAGGGGGCGCAGGGTGAAGCTTTCTTT. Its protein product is CSVGEGAQGEAFF.